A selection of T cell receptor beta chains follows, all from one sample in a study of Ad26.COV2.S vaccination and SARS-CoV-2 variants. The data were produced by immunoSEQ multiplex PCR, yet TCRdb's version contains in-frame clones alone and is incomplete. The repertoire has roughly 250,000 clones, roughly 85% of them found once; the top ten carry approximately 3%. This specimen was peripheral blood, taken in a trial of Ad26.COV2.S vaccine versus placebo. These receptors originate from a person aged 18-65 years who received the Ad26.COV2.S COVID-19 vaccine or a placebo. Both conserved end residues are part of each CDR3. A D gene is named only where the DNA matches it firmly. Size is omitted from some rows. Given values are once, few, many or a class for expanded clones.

CASSSLRDAANYGYTF | TGTGCCAGTAGCTCTCTTCGGGACGCAGCTAACTATGGCTACACCTTC | TRBJ1-2 | TRBV19 | 16 | . | .
CASSLVPTGQETQYF | TGTGCCAGCAGCTTGGTCCCCACGGGCCAAGAGACCCAGTACTTC | TRBJ2-5 | TRBV5-4 | 15 | . | .
CASSPGKTNEKLFF | TGTGCCAGCTCACCAGGGAAAACTAATGAAAAACTGTTTTTT | TRBJ1-4 | TRBV18 | 14 | . | .
CASSYPGTGSSQPQHF | TGTGCCAGCAGTTACCCAGGGACAGGGTCAAGTCAGCCCCAGCATTTT | TRBJ1-5 | TRBV6-2/TRBV6-3 | 16 | TRBD1 | few
CASSPGQGSIYGYTF | TGTGCCAGCAGCCCAGGACAGGGTTCGATCTATGGCTACACCTTC | TRBJ1-2 | TRBV5-6 | 15 | TRBD1 | .
CASSQDVVRAGELFF | TGTGCCAGCAGCCAAGATGTCGTGAGGGCCGGGGAGCTGTTTTTT | TRBJ2-2 | TRBV3-1/TRBV3-2 | 15 | . | .
CASSQVAGRHYNSPLHF | TGCGCCAGCAGCCAAGTTGCAGGGAGACATTATAATTCACCCCTCCACTTT | TRBJ1-6 | TRBV4-1 | 17 | . | .
CASSEEMASGTEAFF | TGTGCCAGCAGTGAAGAAATGGCGTCGGGGACTGAAGCTTTCTTT | TRBJ1-1 | TRBV25-1 | 15 | . | once
CSVVLTTGELFF | TGCAGCGTAGTCCTTACCACCGGGGAGCTGTTTTTT | TRBJ2-2 | TRBV29-1 | 12 | . | .
CASSLGRGGNTEAFF | TGCGCCAGCAGCTTGGGACGAGGCGGTAACACTGAAGCTTTCTTT | TRBJ1-1 | TRBV5-1 | 15 | . | .
CASSLGQRGIDEQFF | TGTGCCAGCAGCTTGGGACAGCGCGGTATCGATGAGCAGTTCTTC | TRBJ2-1 | TRBV7-9 | 15 | TRBD1 | .
CASSFDSSSYNEQFF | TGTGCCAGCAGCTTCGACTCAAGCTCCTACAATGAGCAGTTCTTC | TRBJ2-1 | TRBV7-2 | 15 | . | .
CASSRTDPAPTGNTIYF | TGTGCCAGTAGTAGAACGGACCCCGCACCGACCGGAAACACCATATATTTT | TRBJ1-3 | TRBV19 | 17 | . | .
CASSLTSGEGYNEQFF | TGTGCCAGCAGCCTTACTAGCGGAGAGGGGTACAATGAGCAGTTCTTC | TRBJ2-1 | TRBV6-4 | 16 | TRBD2 | .
CASSQGAVTYNEQFF | TGTGCCAGCAGCCAAGGCGCGGTCACCTACAATGAGCAGTTCTTC | TRBJ2-1 | TRBV3-1/TRBV3-2 | 15 | . | .
CASRVGSTDTQYF | TGTGCCAGCAGGGTGGGGAGCACAGATACGCAGTATTTT | TRBJ2-3 | TRBV3-1/TRBV3-2 | 13 | . | .
CASSSLLQADSYEQYF | TGTGCCAGCAGTTCTCTCTTGCAGGCGGACTCCTACGAGCAGTACTTC | TRBJ2-7 | TRBV27 | 16 | . | .
CASSYSVGATTEAFF | TGTGCCAGCAGTTACTCAGTGGGGGCCACCACTGAAGCTTTCTTT | TRBJ1-1 | TRBV6-5 | 15 | . | .
CASSSSGTSEIDEQFF | TGTGCCAGCAGCTCATCCGGGACTAGCGAGATAGATGAGCAGTTCTTC | TRBJ2-1 | TRBV5-4 | 16 | TRBD2 | .
CASSHSLQHMSNQPQHF | TGTGCCAGCAGCCATTCCCTACAGCACATGAGCAATCAGCCCCAGCATTTT | TRBJ1-5 | TRBV3-1/TRBV3-2 | 17 | . | .
CASSLGTWGAYEQYF | TGTGCCAGCAGCCTCGGGACATGGGGGGCCTACGAGCAGTACTTC | TRBJ2-7 | TRBV7-9 | 15 | . | .
CAWTRIQETQYF | TGTGCCTGGACCAGGATCCAAGAGACCCAGTACTTC | TRBJ2-5 | TRBV30 | 12 | . | .
CASSQDPRGSETQYF | TGCGCCAGCAGCCAAGATCCACGGGGTTCTGAGACCCAGTACTTC | TRBJ2-5 | TRBV4-3 | 15 | . | .
CSASPPHVGETEAFF | TGCAGTGCTAGTCCTCCTCATGTGGGGGAGACTGAAGCTTTCTTT | TRBJ1-1 | TRBV20-1 | 15 | . | .
CASSTDRVPSYGYTF | TGTGCCAGCAGTACGGACAGGGTTCCCTCCTATGGCTACACCTTC | TRBJ1-2 | TRBV5-4 | 15 | TRBD1 | .
CASRSGTSGLYYNEQFF | TGCGCCAGCAGATCCGGGACTAGCGGGCTTTACTACAATGAGCAGTTCTTC | TRBJ2-1 | TRBV5-1 | 17 | TRBD2 | once
CAWSPRGGRATQYF | TGTGCCTGGAGCCCTAGGGGTGGCCGGGCGACCCAGTACTTC | TRBJ2-5 | TRBV30 | 14 | . | .
CASSLIGTTEAFF | TGTGCCAGCAGCTTAATAGGAACCACTGAAGCTTTCTTT | TRBJ1-1 | TRBV11-1 | 13 | . | once
CASSSPGLSHYNEQFF | TGTGCCAGCAGCTCTCCGGGACTATCCCATTACAATGAGCAGTTCTTC | TRBJ2-1 | TRBV9 | 16 | TRBD2 | few
CASSLGTDTNF | TGTGCCAGCAGTTTAGGGACAGACACAAACTTC | TRBJ1-2 | TRBV27 | 11 | TRBD1 | .
CASSKAEGDRGLSSTGANVLTF | TGTGCTAGCAGCAAAGCGGAGGGAGACAGGGGGCTTTCCTCCACTGGGGCCAACGTCCTGACTTTC | TRBJ2-6 | TRBV21-1 | 22 | . | .
CASSYAAEGYEQYF | TGTGCCAGCAGTTACGCCGCGGAGGGCTACGAGCAGTACTTC | TRBJ2-7 | TRBV6-2/TRBV6-3 | 14 | . | .
CASSLAGGGKYEQYF | TGTGCCAGCAGCTTGGCCGGCGGGGGGAAGTACGAGCAGTACTTC | TRBJ2-7 | TRBV5-4 | 15 | TRBD2 | .
CASRSDRAAYGYTF | TGTGCCAGCAGGTCGGACAGGGCGGCCTATGGCTACACCTTC | TRBJ1-2 | TRBV5-6 | 14 | TRBD1 | .
CASSVGQGNFYGYTF | TGTGCCAGCAGCGTCGGACAGGGAAATTTCTATGGCTACACCTTC | TRBJ1-2 | TRBV9 | 15 | TRBD1 | .
CASSQDRGGRKPQHF | TGTGCCAGCAGCCAAGATAGAGGGGGCAGGAAGCCCCAGCATTTT | TRBJ1-5 | TRBV4-2 | 15 | TRBD1 | .
CASSLAGTGIGNTIYF | TGTGCCAGCAGCTTAGCTGGGACAGGGATTGGAAACACCATATATTTT | TRBJ1-3 | TRBV7-6 | 16 | TRBD1 | .
CASSQGIFATNEKLFF | TGTGCCAGCAGCCAGGGAATATTCGCAACTAATGAAAAACTGTTTTTT | TRBJ1-4 | TRBV2 | 16 | . | .
CSAWTSSGEQYF | TGCAGCGCCTGGACTAGTTCGGGCGAGCAGTACTTC | TRBJ2-7 | TRBV29-1 | 12 | TRBD2 | .
CASSYPGYGYTF | TGCGCCAGCAGTTATCCAGGGTATGGCTACACCTTC | TRBJ1-2 | TRBV5-1 | 12 | . | .